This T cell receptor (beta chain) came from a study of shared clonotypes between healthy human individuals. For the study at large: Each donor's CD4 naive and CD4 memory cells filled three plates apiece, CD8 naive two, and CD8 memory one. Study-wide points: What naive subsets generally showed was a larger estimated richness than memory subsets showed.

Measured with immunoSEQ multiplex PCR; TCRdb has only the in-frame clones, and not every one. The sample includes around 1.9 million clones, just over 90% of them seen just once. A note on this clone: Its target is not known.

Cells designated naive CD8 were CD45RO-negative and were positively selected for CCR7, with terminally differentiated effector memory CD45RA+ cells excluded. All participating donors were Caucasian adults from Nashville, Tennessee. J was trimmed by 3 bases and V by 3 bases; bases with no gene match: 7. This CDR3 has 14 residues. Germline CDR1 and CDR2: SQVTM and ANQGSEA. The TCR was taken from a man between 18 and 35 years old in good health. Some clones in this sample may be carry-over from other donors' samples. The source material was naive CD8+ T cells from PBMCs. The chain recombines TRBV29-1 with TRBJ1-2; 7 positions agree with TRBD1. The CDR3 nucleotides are TGCAGCGTTGATGCACAGGGGATGTACTATGGCTACACCTTC. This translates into CSVDAQGMYYGYTF.